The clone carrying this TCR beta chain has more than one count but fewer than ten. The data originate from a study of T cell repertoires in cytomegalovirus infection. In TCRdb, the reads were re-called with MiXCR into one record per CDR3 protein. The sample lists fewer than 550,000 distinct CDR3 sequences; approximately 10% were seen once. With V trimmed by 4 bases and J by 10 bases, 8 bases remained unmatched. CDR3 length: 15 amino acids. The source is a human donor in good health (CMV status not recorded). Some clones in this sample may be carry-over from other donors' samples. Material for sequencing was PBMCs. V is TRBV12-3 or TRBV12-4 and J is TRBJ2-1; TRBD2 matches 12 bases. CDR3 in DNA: TGTGCCAGCAGTTCGCTAGCGGGGGGGGGAGGAGAGCAGTTCTTC. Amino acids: CASSSLAGGGGEQFF.